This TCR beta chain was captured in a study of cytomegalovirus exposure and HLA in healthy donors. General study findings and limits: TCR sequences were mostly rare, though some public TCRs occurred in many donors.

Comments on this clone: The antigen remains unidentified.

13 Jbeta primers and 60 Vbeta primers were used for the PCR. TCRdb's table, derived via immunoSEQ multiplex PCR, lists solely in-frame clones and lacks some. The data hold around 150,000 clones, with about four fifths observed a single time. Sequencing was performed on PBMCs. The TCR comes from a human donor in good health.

The chain's CDR3 is CASAGLTSPYEQYF. Written as DNA, the CDR3 is TGTGCCAGCGCAGGGTTAACCAGCCCCTACGAGCAGTACTTC. The chain combines TRBV28 with TRBJ2-7; D may be TRBD1 (5 bases). Germline values: CDR1 MDHEN, CDR2 SYDVKM. Trimming cost V 8 bases and J 2 bases, with 16 bases left between them. The CDR3 totals 14 residues.